This TCR beta chain was found in a study of identical twins. In its sample, this clonotype was seen many times. Germline V gene lookup returns CDR1 MGHRA and CDR2 YSYEKL. The CDR3 loop spans 16 amino acids. Trimming removed 0 bases at V and 5 bases at J, with 14 bases between. TCRdb reprocessed the 5' RACE reads with MiXCR, giving one entry per CDR3 protein. The sample records roughly 630,000 distinct CDR3 sequences, 7.1% being singletons. Separately, the same data were catalogued under a study of yellow fever vaccine responses in identical twins.

The V call is TRBV4-1, the J call TRBJ1-5, with D unresolved. The sample consisted of PBMCs. This receptor was taken from a woman between 18 and 29 years old in good health. The CDR3 protein is CASSQDPVSAHQPQHF. CDR3 coding DNA: TGCGCCAGCAGCCAAGATCCCGTATCGGCGCATCAGCCCCAGCATTTT.